This TCR beta chain was documented in a study of response to subunit inactivated influenza vaccine. Germline V CDR1 and CDR2: MNHEY, SVGEGT. Trimming stripped 6 bases from V and 6 bases from J, with 17 bases between. The CDR3 totals 14 residues. TCRdb re-derived calls from the RT-PCR reads in MiXCR, one entry per CDR3 protein. The sample carries some 600,000 distinct CDR3 sequences, roughly 15% recorded once. The receptor was derived from a man aged 45-65 years who received an inactivated influenza vaccine. Sequencing was performed on PBMCs from blood, taken 14 to 15 days before vaccination. The rearrangement uses TRBV6-2 or TRBV6-3 and TRBJ1-1; D might be TRBD1 (6 bases). CDR3 sequence (DNA): TGTGCCAGCAGCCCACCAGGGGCTCGTTCTGAAGCTTTCTTT. It is translated as CASSPPGARSEAFF.